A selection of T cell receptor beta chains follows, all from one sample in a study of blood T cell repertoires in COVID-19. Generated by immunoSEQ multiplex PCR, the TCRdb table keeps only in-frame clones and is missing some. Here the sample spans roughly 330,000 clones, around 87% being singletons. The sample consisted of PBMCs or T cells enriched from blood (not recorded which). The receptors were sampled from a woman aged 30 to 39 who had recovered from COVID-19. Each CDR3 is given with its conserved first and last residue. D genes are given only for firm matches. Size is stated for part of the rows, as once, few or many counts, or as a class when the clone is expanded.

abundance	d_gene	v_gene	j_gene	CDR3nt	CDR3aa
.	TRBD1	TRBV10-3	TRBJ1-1	TGTGCCATCAGTATACAGGGGGGGGACACTGAAGCTTTCTTT	CAISIQGGDTEAFF
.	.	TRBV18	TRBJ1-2	TGTGCCAGCTCGTCAACCGGGGAGATCTATGGCTACACCTTC	CASSSTGEIYGYTF
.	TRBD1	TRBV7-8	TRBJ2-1	TGTGCCAGCAGCTCATCAGGACAGGGGAGGAATGAGCAGTTCTTC	CASSSSGQGRNEQFF
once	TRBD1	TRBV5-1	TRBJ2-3	TGCGCCAGCAGCCTACAGGGGACCGATACGCAGTATTTT	CASSLQGTDTQYF
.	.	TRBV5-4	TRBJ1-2	TGTGCCAGCAGCTCACAGGTCGACTATGGCTACACCTTC	CASSSQVDYGYTF
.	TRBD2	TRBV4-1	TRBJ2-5	TGCGCCAGCGCCGCGGTAGCGGGTGGGGAGACCCAGTACTTC	CASAAVAGGETQYF
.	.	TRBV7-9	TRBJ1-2	TGTGCCAGCAGCTTGGAGGCTTCGGGGTTCTATGGCTACACCTTC	CASSLEASGFYGYTF
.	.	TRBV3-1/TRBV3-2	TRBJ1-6	TGTGCCAGCAAAGGGATTGGGCAGGGGAATTCACCCCTCCACTTT	CASKGIGQGNSPLHF
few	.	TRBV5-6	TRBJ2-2	TGTGCCAGCAGCTTGCCCCGTGGGGGGTTGGACACCGGGGAGCTGTTTTTT	CASSLPRGGLDTGELFF
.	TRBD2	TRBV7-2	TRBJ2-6	TGTGCCAGCAGCAACCTAGCGGGGGGGCCGAGAGGGGCCAACGTCCTGACTTTC	CASSNLAGGPRGANVLTF
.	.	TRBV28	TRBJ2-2	TGTGCCAGCAGTTTTGGGAGGTACACCGGGGAGCTGTTTTTT	CASSFGRYTGELFF
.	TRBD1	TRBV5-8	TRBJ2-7	TGTGCCAGCAGAAGGACAGGGGGGACCTACGAGCAGTACTTC	CASRRTGGTYEQYF
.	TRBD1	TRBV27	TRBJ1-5	TGTGCCAGCAGAAGGACAGGGAATTATTTTAGCAATCAGCCCCAGCATTTT	CASRRTGNYFSNQPQHF
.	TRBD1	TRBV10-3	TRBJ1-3	TGTGCCATCAAAGGACAGGGTGGAAACACCATATATTTT	CAIKGQGGNTIYF
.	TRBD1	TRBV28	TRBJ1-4	TGTGCCAGTAGACAGGGGGGCTATGAAAAACTGTTTTTT	CASRQGGYEKLFF
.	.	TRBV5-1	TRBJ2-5	TGCGCCAGCAGCTTGGAGAGGCTAGACCAAGAGACCCAGTACTTC	CASSLERLDQETQYF
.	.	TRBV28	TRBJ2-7	TGTGCCAGCAGTTTAGAGCTCCTCTACGAGCAGTACTTC	CASSLELLYEQYF
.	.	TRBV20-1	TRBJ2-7	TGCAGTGCTAGTTCAGACACCTACGAGCAGTACTTC	CSASSDTYEQYF
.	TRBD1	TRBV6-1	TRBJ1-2	TGTGCCAGCAGCCTAGACAGGGATGGCTACACCTTC	CASSLDRDGYTF
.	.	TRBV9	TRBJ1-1	TGTGCCAGCAGCGACCCCGAACTTGAAGCTTTCTTT	CASSDPELEAFF
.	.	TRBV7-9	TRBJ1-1	TGTGCCAGCAGTCCGAGCAGGGGTAACACTGAAGCTTTCTTT	CASSPSRGNTEAFF
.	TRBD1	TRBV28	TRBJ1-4	TGTGCCAGCAGTTTGTCGGAGTCACAGGGGAGGAAGGAAAAACTGTTTTTT	CASSLSESQGRKEKLFF
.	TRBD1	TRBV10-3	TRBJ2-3	TGTGCCACTACAGGGGGAACAGAAGCAGATACGCAGTATTTT	CATTGGTEADTQYF
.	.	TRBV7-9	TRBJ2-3	TGTGCCAGCAGCTTAGCACGGGAGCACCCAGATACGCAGTATTTT	CASSLAREHPDTQYF
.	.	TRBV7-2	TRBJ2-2	TGTGCCAGCAGCTTAGACTATACAGGGTTCACCGGGGAGCTGTTTTTT	CASSLDYTGFTGELFF
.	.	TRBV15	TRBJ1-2	TGTGCCACCAGCAGAGCTTCCCTCCGCCCGGTAACCTTC	CATSRASLRPVTF
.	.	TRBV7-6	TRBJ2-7	TGTGCCAGCAGCGACACAAGCGGGTCAATCTCCTACGAGCAGTACTTC	CASSDTSGSISYEQYF
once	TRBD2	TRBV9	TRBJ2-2	TGTGCCAGCAGCGTAGGGGGAGGGGACACCGGGGAGCTGTTTTTT	CASSVGGGDTGELFF
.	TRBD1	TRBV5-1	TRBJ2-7	TGCGCCAGCAGCGAAGCAAATAGGACAGGAGGCGAGCAGTACTTC	CASSEANRTGGEQYF
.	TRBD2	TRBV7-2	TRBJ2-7	TGTGCCAGCAGCTCGGGGGGGGCTCTATACGAGCAGTACTTC	CASSSGGALYEQYF
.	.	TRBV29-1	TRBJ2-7	TGCAGCGTTGAAGAGAGGCAGGGTTATTCCGAGCAGTACTTC	CSVEERQGYSEQYF